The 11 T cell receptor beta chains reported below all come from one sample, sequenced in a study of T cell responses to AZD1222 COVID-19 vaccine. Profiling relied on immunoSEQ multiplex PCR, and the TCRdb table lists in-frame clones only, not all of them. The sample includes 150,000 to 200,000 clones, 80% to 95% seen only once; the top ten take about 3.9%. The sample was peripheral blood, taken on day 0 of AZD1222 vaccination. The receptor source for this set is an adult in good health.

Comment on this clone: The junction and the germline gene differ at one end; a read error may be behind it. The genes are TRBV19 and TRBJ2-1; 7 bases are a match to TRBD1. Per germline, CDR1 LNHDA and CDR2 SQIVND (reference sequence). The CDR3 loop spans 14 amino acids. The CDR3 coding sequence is TGTGCAAGTAACACAGGGACAGCATACAATGAGCAGTTCTTC. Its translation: CASNTGTAYNEQFF.

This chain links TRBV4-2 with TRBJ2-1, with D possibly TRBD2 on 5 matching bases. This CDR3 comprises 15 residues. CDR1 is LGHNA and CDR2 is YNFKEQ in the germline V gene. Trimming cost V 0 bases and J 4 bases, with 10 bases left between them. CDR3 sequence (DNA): TGTGCCAGCAGCCAAGATCTAGCAGCGTACAATGAGCAGTTCTTC. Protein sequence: CASSQDLAAYNEQFF.

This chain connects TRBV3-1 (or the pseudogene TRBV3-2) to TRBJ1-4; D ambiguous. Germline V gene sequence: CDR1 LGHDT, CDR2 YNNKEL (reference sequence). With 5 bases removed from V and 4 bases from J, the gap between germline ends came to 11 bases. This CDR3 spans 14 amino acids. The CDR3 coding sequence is TGTGCCAGCAGCTCCCACACGGTTAATGAAAAACTGTTTTTT. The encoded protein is CASSSHTVNEKLFF.

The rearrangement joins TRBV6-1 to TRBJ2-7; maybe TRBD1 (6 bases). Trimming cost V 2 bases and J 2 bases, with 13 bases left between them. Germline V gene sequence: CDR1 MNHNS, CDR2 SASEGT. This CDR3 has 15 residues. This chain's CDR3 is CASSERGWATYEQYF. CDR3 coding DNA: TGTGCCAGCAGTGAAAGGGGGTGGGCCACCTACGAGCAGTACTTC.

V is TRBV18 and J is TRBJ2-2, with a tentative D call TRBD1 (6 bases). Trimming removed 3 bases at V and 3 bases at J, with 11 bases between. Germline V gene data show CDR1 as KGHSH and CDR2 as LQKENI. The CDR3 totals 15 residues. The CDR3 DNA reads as TGTGCCAGCTCACCGCGGACAGTGTACACCGGGGAGCTGTTTTTT. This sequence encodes CASSPRTVYTGELFF.

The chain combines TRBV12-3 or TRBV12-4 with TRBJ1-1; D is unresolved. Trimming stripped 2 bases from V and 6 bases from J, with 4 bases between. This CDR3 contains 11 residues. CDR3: CASSLLSEAFF. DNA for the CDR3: TGTGCCAGCAGTTTACTGTCTGAAGCTTTCTTT.

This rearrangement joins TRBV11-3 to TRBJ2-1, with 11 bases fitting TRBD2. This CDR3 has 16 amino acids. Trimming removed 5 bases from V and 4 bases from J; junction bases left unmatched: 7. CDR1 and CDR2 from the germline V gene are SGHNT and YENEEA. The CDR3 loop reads CASSGGGTSGYNEQFF. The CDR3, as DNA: TGTGCCAGCAGCGGAGGAGGGACTAGCGGTTACAATGAGCAGTTCTTC.

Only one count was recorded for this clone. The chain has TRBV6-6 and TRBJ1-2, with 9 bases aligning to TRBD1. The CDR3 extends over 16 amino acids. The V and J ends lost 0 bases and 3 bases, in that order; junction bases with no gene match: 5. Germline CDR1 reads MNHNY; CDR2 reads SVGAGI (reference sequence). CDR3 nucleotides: TGTGCCAGCAGTTACTCACAGGGGGCGAAGCACTATGGCTACACCTTC. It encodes CASSYSQGAKHYGYTF.

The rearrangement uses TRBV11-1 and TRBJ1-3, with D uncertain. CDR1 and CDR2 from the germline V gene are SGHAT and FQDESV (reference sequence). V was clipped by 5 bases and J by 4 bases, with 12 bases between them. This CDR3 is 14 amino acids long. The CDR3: CASSLLRLGNTIYF. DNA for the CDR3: TGTGCCAGCAGCCTCCTACGTTTGGGAAACACCATATATTTT.

This CDR3 is CASSFGTGRRSYTF. The CDR3 DNA follows: TGTGCCAGCAGCTTCGGGACAGGGAGGAGAAGCTACACCTTC. The chain couples TRBV5-6 to TRBJ1-2, with 9 bases matching TRBD1. CDR3 size: 14 residues. Germline V gene sequence: CDR1 SGHDT, CDR2 YYEEEE. V gave up 2 bases and J gave up 9 bases; unmatched junction bases: 8.

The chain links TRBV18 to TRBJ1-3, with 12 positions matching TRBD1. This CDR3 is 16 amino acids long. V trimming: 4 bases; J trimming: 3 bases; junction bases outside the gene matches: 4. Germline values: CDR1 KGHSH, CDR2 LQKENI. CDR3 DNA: TGTGCCAGCTCACTCGGGACAGGGGGCGATGGAAACACCATATATTTT. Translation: CASSLGTGGDGNTIYF.